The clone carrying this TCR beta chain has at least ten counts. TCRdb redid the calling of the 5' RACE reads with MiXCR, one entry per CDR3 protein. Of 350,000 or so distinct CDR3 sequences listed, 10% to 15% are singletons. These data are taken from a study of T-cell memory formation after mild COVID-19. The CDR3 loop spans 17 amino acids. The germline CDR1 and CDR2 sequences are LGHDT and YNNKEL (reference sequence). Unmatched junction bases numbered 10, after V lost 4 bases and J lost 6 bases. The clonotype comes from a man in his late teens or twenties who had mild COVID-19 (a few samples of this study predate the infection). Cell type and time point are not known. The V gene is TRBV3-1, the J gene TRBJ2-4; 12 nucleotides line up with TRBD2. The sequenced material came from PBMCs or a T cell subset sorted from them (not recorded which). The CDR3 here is CASSRDGLAGRGNIQYF. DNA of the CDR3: TGTGCCAGCAGCCGAGATGGACTAGCGGGGAGGGGAAACATTCAGTACTTC.